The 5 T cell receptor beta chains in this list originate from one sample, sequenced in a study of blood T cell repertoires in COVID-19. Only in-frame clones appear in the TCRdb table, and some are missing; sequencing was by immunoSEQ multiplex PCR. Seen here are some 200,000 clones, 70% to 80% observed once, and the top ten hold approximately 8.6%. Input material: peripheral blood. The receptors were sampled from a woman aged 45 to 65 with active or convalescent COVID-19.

The DNA of the CDR3 is TGTGCCAGCAGTTACTCCGGACAGGCGTCCTACGAGCAGTACTTC. Translation: CASSYSGQASYEQYF. The rearrangement links TRBV6-6 to TRBJ2-7; 7 bases are a match to TRBD1. Germline V gene sequence: CDR1 MNHNY, CDR2 SVGAGI (reference sequence). V lost 0 bases to trimming and J lost 1 base; unmatched junction nucleotides: 3. This CDR3 region has 15 residues.

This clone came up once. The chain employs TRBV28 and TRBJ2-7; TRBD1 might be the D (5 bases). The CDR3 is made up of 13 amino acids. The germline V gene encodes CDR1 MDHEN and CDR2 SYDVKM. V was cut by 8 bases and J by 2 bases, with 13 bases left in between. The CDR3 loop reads CASLRVPAYEQYF. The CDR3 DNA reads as TGTGCCAGCCTCAGGGTCCCCGCCTACGAGCAGTACTTC.

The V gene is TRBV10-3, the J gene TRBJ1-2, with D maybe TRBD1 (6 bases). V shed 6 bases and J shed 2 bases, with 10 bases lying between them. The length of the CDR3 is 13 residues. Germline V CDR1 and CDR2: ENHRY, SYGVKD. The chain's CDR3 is CAIRTGRNYGYTF. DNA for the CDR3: TGTGCCATCAGGACAGGAAGAAACTATGGCTACACCTTC.

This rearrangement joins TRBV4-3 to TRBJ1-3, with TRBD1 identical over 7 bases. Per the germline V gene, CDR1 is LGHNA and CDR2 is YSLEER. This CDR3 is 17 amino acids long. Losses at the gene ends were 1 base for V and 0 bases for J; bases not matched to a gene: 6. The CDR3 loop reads CASSQALRDSSGNTIYF. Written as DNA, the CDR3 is TGCGCCAGCAGCCAAGCCCTAAGGGACAGCTCTGGAAACACCATATATTTT.

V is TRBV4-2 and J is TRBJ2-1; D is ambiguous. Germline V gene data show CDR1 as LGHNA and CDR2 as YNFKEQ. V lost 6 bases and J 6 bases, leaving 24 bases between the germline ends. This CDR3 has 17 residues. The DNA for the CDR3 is TGTGCCAGCAGGCCCGGGTCCCAATCCCCCCTCGCCAATGAGCAGTTCTTC. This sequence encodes CASRPGSQSPLANEQFF.